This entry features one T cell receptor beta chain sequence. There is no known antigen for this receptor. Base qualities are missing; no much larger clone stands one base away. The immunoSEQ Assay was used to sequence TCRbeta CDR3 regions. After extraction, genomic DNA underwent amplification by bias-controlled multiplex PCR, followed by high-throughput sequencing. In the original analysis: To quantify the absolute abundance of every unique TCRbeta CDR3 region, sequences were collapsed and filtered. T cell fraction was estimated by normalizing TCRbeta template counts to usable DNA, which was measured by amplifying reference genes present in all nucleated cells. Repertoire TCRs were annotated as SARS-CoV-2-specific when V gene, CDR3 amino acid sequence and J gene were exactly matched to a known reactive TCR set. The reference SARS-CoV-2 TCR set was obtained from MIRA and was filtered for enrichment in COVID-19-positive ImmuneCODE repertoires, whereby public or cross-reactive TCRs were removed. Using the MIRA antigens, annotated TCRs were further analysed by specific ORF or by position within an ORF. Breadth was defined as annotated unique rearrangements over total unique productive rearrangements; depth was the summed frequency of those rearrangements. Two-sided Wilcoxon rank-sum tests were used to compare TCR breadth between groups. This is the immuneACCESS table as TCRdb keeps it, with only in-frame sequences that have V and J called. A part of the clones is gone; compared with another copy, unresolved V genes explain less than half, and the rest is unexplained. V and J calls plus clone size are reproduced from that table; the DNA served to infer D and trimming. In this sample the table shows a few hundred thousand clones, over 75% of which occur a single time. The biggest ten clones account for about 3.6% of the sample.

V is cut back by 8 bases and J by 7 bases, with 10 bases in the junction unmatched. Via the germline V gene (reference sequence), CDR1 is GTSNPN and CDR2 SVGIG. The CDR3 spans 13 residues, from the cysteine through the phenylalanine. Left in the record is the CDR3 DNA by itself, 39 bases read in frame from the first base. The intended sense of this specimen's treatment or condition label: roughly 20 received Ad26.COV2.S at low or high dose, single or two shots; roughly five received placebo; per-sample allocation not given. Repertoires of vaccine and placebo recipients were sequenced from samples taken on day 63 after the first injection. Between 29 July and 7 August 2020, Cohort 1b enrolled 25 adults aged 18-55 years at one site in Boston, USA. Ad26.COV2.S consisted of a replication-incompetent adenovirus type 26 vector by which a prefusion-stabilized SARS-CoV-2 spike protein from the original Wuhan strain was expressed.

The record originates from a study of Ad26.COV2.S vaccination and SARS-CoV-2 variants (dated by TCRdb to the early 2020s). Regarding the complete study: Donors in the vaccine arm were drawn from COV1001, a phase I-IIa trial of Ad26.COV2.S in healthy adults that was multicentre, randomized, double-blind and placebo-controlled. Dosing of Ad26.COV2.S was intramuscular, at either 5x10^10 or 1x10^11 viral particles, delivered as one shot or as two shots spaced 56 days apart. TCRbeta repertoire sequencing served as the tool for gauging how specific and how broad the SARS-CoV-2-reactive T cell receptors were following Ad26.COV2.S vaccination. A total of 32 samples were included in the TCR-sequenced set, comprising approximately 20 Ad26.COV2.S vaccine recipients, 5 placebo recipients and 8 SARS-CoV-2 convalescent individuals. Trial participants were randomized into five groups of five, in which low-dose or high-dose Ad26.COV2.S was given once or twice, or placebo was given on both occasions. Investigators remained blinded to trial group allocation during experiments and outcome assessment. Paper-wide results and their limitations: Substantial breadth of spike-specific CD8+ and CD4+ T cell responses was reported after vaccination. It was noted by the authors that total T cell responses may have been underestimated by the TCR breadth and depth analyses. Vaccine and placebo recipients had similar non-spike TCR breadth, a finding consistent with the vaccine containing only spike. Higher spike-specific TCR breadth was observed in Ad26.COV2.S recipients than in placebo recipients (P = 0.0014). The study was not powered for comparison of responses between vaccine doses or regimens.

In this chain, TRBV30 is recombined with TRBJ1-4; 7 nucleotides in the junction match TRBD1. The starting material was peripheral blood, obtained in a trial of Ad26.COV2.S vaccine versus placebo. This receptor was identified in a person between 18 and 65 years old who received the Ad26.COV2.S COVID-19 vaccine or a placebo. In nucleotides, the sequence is TGTGCCGGAAGGGACAGTCGGATTGAAAAACTGTTTTTT. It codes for CAGRDSRIEKLFF.